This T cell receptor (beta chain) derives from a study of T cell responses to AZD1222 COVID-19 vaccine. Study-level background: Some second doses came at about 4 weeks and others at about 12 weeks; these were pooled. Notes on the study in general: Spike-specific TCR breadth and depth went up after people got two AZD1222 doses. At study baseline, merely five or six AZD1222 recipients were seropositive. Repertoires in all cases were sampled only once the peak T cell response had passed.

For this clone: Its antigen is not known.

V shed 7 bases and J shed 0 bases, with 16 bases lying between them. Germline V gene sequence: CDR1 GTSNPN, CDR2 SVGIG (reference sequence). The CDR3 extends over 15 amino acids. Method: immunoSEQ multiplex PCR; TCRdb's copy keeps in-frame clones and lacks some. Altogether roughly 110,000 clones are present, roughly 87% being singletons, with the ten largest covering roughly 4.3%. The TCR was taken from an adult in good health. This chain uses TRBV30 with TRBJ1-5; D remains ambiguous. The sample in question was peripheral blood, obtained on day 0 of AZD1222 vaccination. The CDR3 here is CASRTGPGSNQPQHF. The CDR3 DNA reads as TGTGCCTCTCGGACGGGTCCGGGTAGCAATCAGCCCCAGCATTTT.